Given below is one T cell receptor beta chain in context. The sample belongs to a study of control samples from healthy donors and cancer patients. Method: immunoSEQ multiplex PCR; TCRdb's copy keeps in-frame clones and lacks some. The top ten hold under 2% of the sample, which has 150,000 to 200,000 clones, 88% seen once. CDR1 GTSNPN and CDR2 SVGIG come from the germline V gene (reference sequence). Trimming at V came to 5 bases and at J to 8 bases, leaving 8 bases not matched to a gene. CDR3 length: 13 residues. Sequencing input: blood. The receptor comes from a man in his late teens or twenties in good health. This chain uses TRBV30 with TRBJ1-4; 7 nucleotides align to TRBD1. CDR3 amino acids: CAWGGQVGEKLFF. For the CDR3, the DNA is TGTGCCTGGGGAGGACAGGTCGGCGAAAAACTGTTTTTT. Filled out from reference TRBV30 and TRBJ1-4, the complete variable domain reads SQTIHQWPATLVQPVGSPLSLECTVEGTSNPNLYWYRQAAGRGLQLLFYSVGIGQISSEVPQNLSASRPQDRQFILSSKKLLLSDSGFYLCAWGGQVGEKLFFGSGTQLSVL.